A single sample gave rise to the 31 T cell receptor beta chains below, sequenced in a study of cytomegalovirus exposure and HLA in healthy donors. Vbeta (60) and Jbeta (13) primers were used in the PCR. Libraries were prepared by immunoSEQ multiplex PCR; TCRdb keeps only in-frame clonotypes and omits some of them. The sample holds 150,000 to 200,000 clones, about 80% seen once. The source material was PBMCs. The receptor set was obtained from a young woman in good health and CMV-seropositive.

The chain employs TRBV21-1 and TRBJ1-5; TRBD1 is taken as the D call from the table, unchecked against the DNA. TRBV21-1 is a documented pseudogene. This CDR3 is built from 14 residues. The CDR3 protein is CASITGNGDQPQHF. The CDR3 DNA reads TGTGCCAGCATTACAGGGAATGGTGATCAGCCCCAGCATTTT.

The CDR3 DNA sequence: TGCGCCAGCAGCCAATTAGAGGGGGCTCCAGATACGCAGTATTTT. It is translated as CASSQLEGAPDTQYF. The V call is TRBV4-1, the J call TRBJ2-3; 7 nucleotides match TRBD1. Trimming removed 2 bases from V and 4 bases from J; junction bases left unmatched: 6. Germline V gene data show CDR1 as MGHRA and CDR2 as YSYEKL. There are 15 residues in the CDR3.

The table lists this clone with a few counts. The chain carries TRBV30 and TRBJ2-7; 9 nucleotides agree with TRBD1. The trim removed 3 bases at V and 2 bases at J, leaving 5 bases unmatched. There are 14 residues in the CDR3. CDR1 is GTSNPN and CDR2 is SVGIG in the germline V gene (reference sequence). The CDR3 sequence is CAWRRDRATYEQYF. Here the CDR3 DNA reads TGTGCCTGGAGGAGGGACAGGGCTACCTACGAGCAGTACTTC.

The gene calls are TRBV21-1 and TRBJ2-7; the table calls TRBD1, which could not be checked here. TRBV21-1 is flagged as a pseudogene. The CDR3 runs 14 residues. This CDR3 is CASTIGQLTYEQYF. In nucleotides, the CDR3 is TGTGCCAGCACTATCGGACAGCTTACCTACGAGCAGTACTTC.

This clone was found once. This chain links TRBV7-9 with TRBJ2-1; D perhaps matches TRBD2 (5 bases). The CDR3 has 14 amino acids. The V and J ends lost 3 bases and 9 bases respectively, with 15 bases between them. Germline V gene data show CDR1 as SEHNR and CDR2 as FQNEAQ (reference sequence). The DNA for the CDR3 is TGTGCCAGCAGCTTGGTGAGGGATGGCACTGAGCAGTTCTTC. This encodes CASSLVRDGTEQFF.

This chain uses TRBV5-6 with TRBJ1-1, with 7 nucleotides matching TRBD1. The CDR3 contains 17 residues. J was trimmed by 1 base and V by 0 bases; bases with no gene match: 9. Germline V CDR1 and CDR2: SGHDT, YYEEEE. For the CDR3, the DNA is TGTGCCAGCAGCTTGGGAACAGGGGATTGGGGGAACACTGAAGCTTTCTTT. Amino acid sequence: CASSLGTGDWGNTEAFF.

The chain uses TRBV29-1 and TRBJ2-7; TRBD2 agrees at 13 bases. Germline V gives CDR1 SQVTM, CDR2 ANQGSEA. The trim removed 6 bases at V and 4 bases at J, leaving 21 bases unmatched. CDR3 length equals 19 residues. CDR3 nucleotides: TGCAGCGTGAATTTCCTCCCAGCGGGGACTAGCGGGATAGGGTACGAGCAGTACTTC. Protein product: CSVNFLPAGTSGIGYEQYF.

The rearrangement joins TRBV18 to TRBJ2-2; tentative D call: TRBD2 (6 bases). The germline gives CDR1 KGHSH, CDR2 LQKENI. The germline V and J ends were trimmed by 2 bases and 5 bases, with 12 bases remaining between them. The CDR3 is 15 amino acids. This CDR3 is CASSPSGAGTGELFF. The CDR3 region has the DNA TGTGCCAGCTCACCATCCGGAGCGGGTACCGGGGAGCTGTTTTTT.

Concerning this clone itself: The germline gene is not matched at one end of the junction; a read error may be the cause. The gene calls are TRBV19 and TRBJ1-1, with D perhaps TRBD1 (6 bases). Germline V gene data show CDR1 as LNHDA and CDR2 as SQIVND (reference sequence). The CDR3 runs to 15 residues. The CDR3 sequence: CASRTTAGANAEAFF. The DNA for the CDR3 is TGTGCCAGTAGAACGACGGCGGGGGCGAACGCTGAAGCTTTCTTT. The variable domain in full, with the rest retrieved from reference TRBV19 and TRBJ1-1, is DGGITQSPKYLFRKEGQNVTLSCEQNLNHDAMYWYRQDPGQGLRLIYYSQIVNDFQKGDIAEGYSVSREKKESFPLTVTSAQKNPTAFYLCASRTTAGANAEAFFGQGTRLTVV.

The rearrangement uses TRBV11-3 and TRBJ2-3, with TRBD2 identical over 9 bases. Germline V gene lookup returns CDR1 SGHNT and CDR2 YENEEA. Germline trimming cut 1 base from V and 6 bases from J; bases unmatched to any gene: 8. This CDR3 comprises 16 residues. CDR3 coding DNA: TGTGCCAGCAGCTTAGGCGAGCGGGGGGCCCTCGATACGCAGTATTTT. Protein sequence: CASSLGERGALDTQYF.

This clone has a handful of counts. J is TRBJ2-3 and V is TRBV11-2, with 9 bases matching TRBD2. Germline V lookup: CDR1 SGHAT, CDR2 FQNNGV. The CDR3 is 15 amino acids. V was clipped by 6 bases and J by 0 bases; unmatched bases: 4. The CDR3, as DNA: TGTGCCAGCAGGAGCGGGGGGTACAGCACAGATACGCAGTATTTT. This sequence encodes CASRSGGYSTDTQYF.

This sequence joins TRBV7-6 and TRBJ2-7; the match to TRBD2 covers 7 bases. J was trimmed by 2 bases and V by 5 bases; bases with no gene match: 6. The CDR3 loop spans 14 amino acids. Germline loops: CDR1 SGHVS, CDR2 FNYEAQ. This chain's CDR3 is CASSRASGAYEQYF. Written as DNA, the CDR3 is TGTGCCAGCAGCCGGGCTAGCGGAGCCTACGAGCAGTACTTC.

The rearrangement links TRBV4-2 to TRBJ1-4, with 10 positions matching TRBD1. The CDR3 is 17 residues long. The V gene's germline CDR1 is LGHNA and CDR2 YNFKEQ. The J segment lost 7 bases and the V segment lost 3 bases, leaving 11 bases of the junction unmatched. Here the CDR3 DNA reads TGTGCCAGCAGCCACGCAACCGGGACAGGGGAATTTGAAAAACTGTTTTTT. Encoded protein: CASSHATGTGEFEKLFF.

The J gene is TRBJ1-2, the V gene TRBV19; no clear D gene. This CDR3 has 13 amino acids. Germline CDR1 LNHDA, CDR2 SQIVND (reference sequence). Trimming shortened V by 3 bases and J by 6 bases, and 11 bases separated the two germline ends. CDR3 protein: CASSMPGRDGYTF. DNA for the CDR3: TGTGCCAGTAGTATGCCGGGGAGGGATGGCTACACCTTC.

V gene TRBV2 combines with J gene TRBJ2-7, with D maybe TRBD1 (6 bases). Trimming removed 6 bases at V and 7 bases at J, with 19 bases between. CDR3 length: 14 amino acids. Per germline, CDR1 SNHLY and CDR2 FYNNEI. For the CDR3, the DNA is TGTGCCAGCAGCACCAGGGGAACAACGGGGGAGCAGTACTTC. It yields the protein CASSTRGTTGEQYF.

In this sample, this clone turned up a few times. V usage is TRBV27 and J usage is TRBJ1-1, with a weak D call TRBD1 (5 bases). Trimming took off 2 bases at V and 4 bases at J, with 14 bases between the two ends. The CDR3 consists of 15 residues. The germline CDR1 and CDR2 sequences are MNHEY and SMNVEV (reference sequence). CDR3 residues: CASSLKFGGGTEAFF. The CDR3, as DNA: TGTGCCAGCAGTTTAAAGTTTGGGGGGGGCACTGAAGCTTTCTTT.

With regard to this clone: This sample also contains other DNA sequences that code for the same CDR3. The V gene is TRBV4-1, the J gene TRBJ1-5; D remains unclear. The V gene lost 0 bases and the J gene lost 3 bases, with 9 bases spanning the gap. The CDR3 loop spans 15 amino acids. Germline CDR1 MGHRA, CDR2 YSYEKL. CDR3 loop: CASSQEPTVNQPQHF. The CDR3 DNA reads TGCGCCAGCAGCCAAGAACCAACAGTCAATCAGCCCCAGCATTTT.

This clone was counted once. The junction and the germline gene differ at one end; a read error may be behind it. The chain couples TRBV6-1 to TRBJ1-1, with 7 nucleotides matching TRBD1. Germline CDR1 and CDR2: MNHNS and SASEGT. This CDR3 is 15 amino acids long. The CDR3 protein is CASSERTQGGLDTPF. The DNA of the CDR3 is TGTGCCAGCAGTGAACGGACACAAGGGGGCCTGGACACTCCGTTT.

A single count supports this clone. V gene TRBV28 combines with J gene TRBJ2-2; weak D call: TRBD1 (5 bases). The CDR3 consists of 14 residues. Germline V gives CDR1 MDHEN, CDR2 SYDVKM. Trimming stripped 3 bases from V and 0 bases from J, with 5 bases between. CDR3 DNA: TGTGCCAGCAGTTTGACAGCGAACACCGGGGAGCTGTTTTTT. It specifies CASSLTANTGELFF. Full variable domain (outside the CDR3, taken from reference TRBV28 and TRBJ2-2): DVKVTQSSRYLVKRTGEKVFLECVQDMDHENMFWYRQDPGLGLRLIYFSYDVKMKEKGDIPEGYSVSREKKERFSLILESASTNQTSMYLCASSLTANTGELFFGEGSRLTVL.

The chain has TRBV11-2 and TRBJ2-7; 10 nucleotides match TRBD1. Germline assignment: CDR1 SGHAT and CDR2 FQNNGV. V was pared by 5 bases and J by 5 bases, with 3 bases of the junction left unmatched. CDR3 length: 13 residues. The CDR3 sequence is CASSGQGVNEQYF. CDR3 DNA sequence: TGTGCCAGCAGCGGACAGGGGGTCAACGAGCAGTACTTC.

V usage is TRBV5-4 and J usage is TRBJ2-3; possible D gene TRBD1, 6 bases. This CDR3 spans 15 amino acids. The V end was cut by 0 bases, the J end by 3 bases, with 11 bases between. Germline CDR1 SGHNT, CDR2 YYREEE (reference sequence). CDR3 protein: CASSLGGGVTDTQYF. The DNA of the CDR3 is TGTGCCAGCAGCTTGGGAGGGGGAGTAACAGATACGCAGTATTTT. The variable domain in full, completed from reference TRBV5-4 and TRBJ2-3, reads ETGVTQSPTHLIKTRGQQVTLRCSSQSGHNTVSWYQQALGQGPQFIFQYYREEENGRGNFPPRFSGLQFPNYSSELNVNALELDDSALYLCASSLGGGVTDTQYFGPGTRLTVL.

For this clone: At one of its ends the junction is not consistent with the germline gene, which may arise from a read error. The V gene is TRBV7-7, the J gene TRBJ2-7; 7 nucleotides match TRBD1. The CDR3 extends over 16 amino acids. Germline loops: CDR1 SSHAT, CDR2 FNYEAQ (reference sequence). In nucleotides, the CDR3 is TGTGCTAGCAGCCAGACTCCGGGACAGAGCTCCTACGAGCAGTACTTC. Translation gives CASSQTPGQSSYEQYF.

The J gene is TRBJ1-6, the V gene TRBV6-1, with D hard to call. Germline values: CDR1 MNHNS, CDR2 SASEGT. The CDR3 is 13 amino acids. The V end was cut by 6 bases, the J end by 7 bases, with 10 bases between. The CDR3 sequence: CASRFLRNSPLHF. The CDR3 DNA follows: TGTGCCAGCAGGTTCCTGAGAAATTCACCCCTCCACTTT.

The V call is TRBV5-6, the J call TRBJ2-5, with TRBD2 identical over 8 bases. V lost 4 bases to trimming and J lost 3 bases; unmatched junction nucleotides: 2. Germline V gives CDR1 SGHDT, CDR2 YYEEEE. This CDR3 spans 13 amino acids. The CDR3 DNA reads TGTGCCAGCAGCCGGGGACTAGAAGAGACCCAGTACTTC. Translation gives CASSRGLEETQYF.

The chain combines TRBV13 with TRBJ2-1; TRBD1 matches 8 bases. Germline CDR1 and CDR2: PRHDT and FYEKMQ (reference sequence). This CDR3 spans 15 amino acids. Trimming took 5 bases from V and 2 from J; bases not matched to a gene: 5. CDR3 nucleotides: TGTGCCAGCAGCGTCCGACAGGGGCCCTACAATGAGCAGTTCTTC. Residues: CASSVRQGPYNEQFF.

The V and J genes are TRBV5-4 and TRBJ2-1; the match to TRBD1 covers 10 bases. Trimming cost V 4 bases and J 7 bases; bases outside gene matches: 8. Per the germline V gene, CDR1 is SGHNT and CDR2 is YYREEE (reference sequence). The CDR3 is 15 amino acids. CDR3 sequence (DNA): TGTGCCAGCAGCGTACCCCGGGACAGGGGTAATGAGCAGTTCTTC. As protein: CASSVPRDRGNEQFF.

This sequence joins TRBV11-2 and TRBJ1-2, with D perhaps TRBD1 (5 bases). Germline loops: CDR1 SGHAT, CDR2 FQNNGV. V lost 0 bases and J 4 bases, leaving 6 bases between the germline ends. This CDR3 has 13 residues. In DNA, the CDR3 is TGTGCCAGCAGCTTAGACAGGGCCTATGGCTACACCTTC. This codes for CASSLDRAYGYTF.

This chain joins TRBV28 and TRBJ1-5; possibly TRBD1 for D (5 bases). The germline CDR1 and CDR2 sequences are MDHEN and SYDVKM. Trimming removed 2 bases at V and 7 bases at J, with 12 bases between. This CDR3 has 14 amino acids. The CDR3 nucleotides are TGTGCCAGCAGTTTAAGCTCAGGGTACCAGCCCCAGCATTTT. As protein: CASSLSSGYQPQHF.

This clone was observed once. Other nucleotide sequences in the sample specify the same CDR3. The V gene is TRBV30, the J gene TRBJ1-1, with D hard to call. The CDR3 runs 13 residues. The ends were cut back, 0 bases at V and 1 base at J, with 6 bases in the middle. Germline CDR1 is GTSNPN and CDR2 is SVGIG (reference sequence). The CDR3 DNA sequence: TGTGCCTGGAGTGTTCGGGGGAACACTGAAGCTTTCTTT. Protein product: CAWSVRGNTEAFF.

The gene calls are TRBV5-4 and TRBJ1-1, with D perhaps matching TRBD1 (6 bases). Germline V gene sequence: CDR1 SGHNT, CDR2 YYREEE (reference sequence). The CDR3 is 14 amino acids. The germline V and J ends were trimmed by 4 bases and 4 bases, with 14 bases remaining between them. CDR3 in DNA: TGTGCCAGCAGCCCAGAGGTCAGGGGCACTGAAGCTTTCTTT. Translation: CASSPEVRGTEAFF.

This clone came up once. This chain links TRBV6-5 with TRBJ1-6, with D unresolved. V was cut by 8 bases and J by 6 bases, with 17 bases left in between. The CDR3 has 15 amino acids. CDR1 and CDR2 from the germline V gene are MNHEY and SVGAGI. As DNA, the CDR3 is TGTGCCAGCTTGTCGGGTGACCGGGGTAATTCACCCCTCCACTTT. As protein: CASLSGDRGNSPLHF.